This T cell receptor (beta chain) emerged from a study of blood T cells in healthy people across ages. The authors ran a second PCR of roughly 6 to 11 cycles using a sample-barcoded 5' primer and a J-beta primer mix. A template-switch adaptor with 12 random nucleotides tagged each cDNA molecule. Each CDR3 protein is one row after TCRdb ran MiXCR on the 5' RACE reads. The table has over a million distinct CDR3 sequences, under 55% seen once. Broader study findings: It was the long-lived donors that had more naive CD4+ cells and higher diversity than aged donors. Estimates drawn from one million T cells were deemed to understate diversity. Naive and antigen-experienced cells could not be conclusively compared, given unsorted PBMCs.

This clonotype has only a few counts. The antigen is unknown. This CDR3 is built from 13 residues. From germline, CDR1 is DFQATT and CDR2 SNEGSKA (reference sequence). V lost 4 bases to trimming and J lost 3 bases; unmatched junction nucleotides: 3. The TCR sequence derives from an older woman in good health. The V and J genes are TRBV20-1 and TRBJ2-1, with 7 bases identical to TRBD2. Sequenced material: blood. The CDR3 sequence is CSAKLANYNEQFF. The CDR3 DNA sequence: TGCAGTGCTAAACTAGCGAACTACAATGAGCAGTTCTTC.